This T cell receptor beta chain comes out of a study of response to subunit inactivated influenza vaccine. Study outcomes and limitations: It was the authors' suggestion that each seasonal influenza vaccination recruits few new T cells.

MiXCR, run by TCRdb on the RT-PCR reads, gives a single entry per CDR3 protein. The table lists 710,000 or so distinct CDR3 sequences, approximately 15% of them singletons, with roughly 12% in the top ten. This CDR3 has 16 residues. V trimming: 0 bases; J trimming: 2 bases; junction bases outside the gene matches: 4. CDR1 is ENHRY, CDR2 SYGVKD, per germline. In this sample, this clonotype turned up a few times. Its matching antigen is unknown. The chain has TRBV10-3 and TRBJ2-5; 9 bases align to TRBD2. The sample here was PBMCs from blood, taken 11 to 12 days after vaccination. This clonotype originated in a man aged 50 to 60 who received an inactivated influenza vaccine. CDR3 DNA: TGTGCCATCAGTGAGTCCGGGACTAGCACGCAAGAGACCCAGTACTTC. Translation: CAISESGTSTQETQYF.